This TCR beta chain was documented in a study of T cell responses to AZD1222 COVID-19 vaccine. Whole-study findings and limits: Dominant CD4 TCR responses targeted spike regions 160-218 and 743-854. Unmutated variant regions reportedly attract nearly half of all spike-specific TCRs.

Assay used: immunoSEQ multiplex PCR; TCRdb lists only in-frame clones, some missing. The top ten clones hold roughly 12% of a sample with fewer than 90,000 clones, over 80% of them seen once. A note on this clone: Its antigen is unidentified.

The CDR3 runs 13 residues. V lost 6 bases to trimming and J lost 9 bases; unmatched junction nucleotides: 10. Sequencing was performed on peripheral blood, taken 28 days after the second AZD1222 dose. The chain recombines TRBV12-3 or TRBV12-4 with TRBJ2-5; 7 nucleotides line up with TRBD2. The clonotype was recovered from an adult who received the AZD1222 COVID-19 vaccine. The CDR3 protein is CASSRDRRGAQYF. The CDR3 DNA sequence: TGTGCCAGCAGCCGTGACCGTCGGGGGGCCCAGTACTTC.